The rows below give T cell receptor beta chains drawn from one sample of a study of blood T cell repertoires in COVID-19. The data were produced by immunoSEQ multiplex PCR, yet TCRdb's version contains in-frame clones alone and is incomplete. The sample has around 140,000 clones, around 85% seen once. The material sequenced was peripheral blood. These receptors originate from a woman aged 80 or older with acute or convalescent COVID-19. CDR3s leave out the opening cysteine and the closing phenylalanine or tryptophan.

cdr3_aa,v_call,cdr3_length
ASTMTGLNEKLF,TRBV19,12
ASSWGTSGGDTQY,TRBV7-2,13
ASSRGQPNTEAF,TRBV5-1,12
ASSRLAGTGELF,TRBV27,12
ASRTSDYYNEQF,TRBV19,12
ASSFGGGREAYEQY,TRBV7-9,14
ASSPETGAFLSGANVLT,TRBV11-2,17
ASSWGAQGTNQPQH,TRBV28,14
ASSGGAGETQY,TRBV18,11
ASSATTGTGYQETQY,TRBV2,15
ASSVTGSGYGYT,TRBV2,12
ASSTAASSYNSPLH,TRBV19,14
ASSYSNRGTDTQY,TRBV6-5,13
AVRRQGEKLF,TRBV30,10
ASSTGLAGQETQY,TRBV11-2,13
ASRSGGGYT,TRBV4-1,9
ASSYRDRPGETQY,TRBV11-2,13
SARSGEKLF,TRBV20-1,9
ASSQGGGGYT,TRBV3-1/TRBV3-2,10
ATSTFPRGQYGYT,TRBV15,13
ASSMGGQITGELF,TRBV19,13
ASSETGQGGQETQY,TRBV2,14
ASSSKGGYTEAF,TRBV7-9,12
ASSPRQGTNNEQF,TRBV5-1,13
ASSILGAGGNQPQH,TRBV19,14
ASLRPGLAGGSYEQY,TRBV5-1,15
ASSFLAEGSYEQY,TRBV7-8,13
ASSPGTGGLGNTIY,TRBV18,14
ASSQDRAGGSYGYT,TRBV3-1/TRBV3-2,14
SVERTSGRTGEQF,TRBV29-1,13
ASSQRGQGGGETQY,TRBV4-3,14
ASSYPGTLVEAF,TRBV6-6,12
ASSLAGRGSPLH,TRBV4-3,12
ASSIRLAGANEQF,TRBV19,13
ASSIGQGYGYT,TRBV19,11
ASSLDREDYEQY,TRBV5-6,12
ASSSSGRLYEQY,TRBV6-2/TRBV6-3,12
ASSATGGGGYT,TRBV12-3/TRBV12-4,11
ASSRGRQQNQPQH,TRBV3-1/TRBV3-2,13
ASSPSTGSMGEQF,TRBV18,13
ASNREGEKLF,TRBV2,10
ASSLRTGWQETQY,TRBV13,13
ASRHRESEAF,TRBV6-5,10
ASSRGRGGERYT,TRBV4-3,12
ASSFGAEAF,TRBV2,9
ASSLDRGLSYEQY,TRBV19,13